This T cell receptor (beta chain) was captured by sequencing in a study of blood T cell repertoires in COVID-19. The CDR3 contains 14 residues. The V gene's germline CDR1 is SNHLY and CDR2 FYNNEI. Losses at the gene ends were 5 bases for V and 7 bases for J; bases not matched to a gene: 7. All enrollees were about 18 to 89 years old and from some 24 US areas. TCRdb keeps only in-frame clones here, not all; method: immunoSEQ multiplex PCR. The sample has about 230,000 clones, approximately 88% seen once. Material for sequencing was PBMCs or T cells enriched from blood (not recorded which). The clonotype originates from a woman aged 25 to 39 who had been exposed to COVID-19. This rearrangement joins TRBV2 to TRBJ1-4, with 7 bases identical to TRBD1. In nucleotides, the CDR3 is TGTGCCAGCAGTTACAGGGGATCTGGTGAAAAACTGTTTTTT. Encoded protein: CASSYRGSGEKLFF.